Each of the 8 T cell receptor beta chains below was sequenced from the same sample in a study of CD8 T cells in Susac syndrome. RNA in amounts of roughly 0.5 to 1 ug was reverse transcribed with random hexamers. In TCRdb, the immunoSEQ multiplex PCR reads were re-called with MiXCR into one record per CDR3 protein. Here the sample spans more than 80,000 distinct CDR3 sequences, approximately 94% being singletons. Input material: CD8+ T cells from PBMCs. These receptor sequences come from a human donor with Susac syndrome.

This chain uses TRBV5-8 with TRBJ2-3; tentatively, D is TRBD1 (6 bases). V lost 5 bases and J lost 6, with 22 bases in between. CDR3 length equals 16 residues. From germline, CDR1 is SGHTS and CDR2 YDEGEE. For the CDR3, the DNA is TGTGCCAGCAGTTACAGGGTCGCCACAGCTGGGGATACGCAGTATTTT. Translation gives CASSYRVATAGDTQYF.

V is TRBV23-1 and J is TRBJ1-5; 7 positions match TRBD1. TRBV23-1 belongs to the ORF category, with a function that is uncertain. The CDR3 length is 16 residues. V lost 2 bases and J lost 6; bases outside the gene matches: 10. The CDR3 region has the DNA TGCGCCAGCAGTCAAAAGAACAGGGGTAGGGGTCAGCCCCAGCATTTT. Protein: CASSQKNRGRGQPQHF.

This chain joins TRBV27 and TRBJ2-1; no reliable D call. With 5 bases removed from V and 11 bases from J, the gap between germline ends came to 16 bases. Germline V CDR1 and CDR2: MNHEY, SMNVEV (reference sequence). CDR3 length: 13 residues. This CDR3 reads CASSLGMGLKQFF. CDR3 bases: TGTGCCAGCAGTCTGGGGATGGGGTTGAAGCAGTTCTTC.

The chain links TRBV27 to TRBJ1-2; a weak D match, TRBD1 (5 bases). CDR1 is MNHEY, CDR2 SMNVEV, per germline (reference sequence). The CDR3 has 14 residues. Between the trimmed V and J ends, which lost 7 bases and 4 bases, there was a span of 16 bases. The CDR3 nucleotides read TGTGCCAGCAAGACGGGGACGGGCTTCTATGGCTACACCTTC. Translating it yields CASKTGTGFYGYTF.

This chain connects TRBV20-1 to TRBJ2-1; possible D gene TRBD2, 6 bases. CDR3 length: 15 amino acids. V lost 0 bases to trimming and J lost 2 bases, with 11 bases between them. Germline V gives CDR1 DFQATT, CDR2 SNEGSKA (reference sequence). This CDR3 is CSARDPGLPYNEQFF. In DNA, the CDR3 is TGCAGTGCTAGAGACCCGGGACTTCCCTACAATGAGCAGTTCTTC.

This sequence joins TRBV20-1 and TRBJ2-7; TRBD1 matches 7 bases. The trim removed 6 bases at V and 1 base at J, leaving 9 bases unmatched. The germline gives CDR1 DFQATT, CDR2 SNEGSKA (reference sequence). The length of the CDR3 is 14 residues. The CDR3 sequence is CSASDRDGSYEQYF. The CDR3 coding sequence is TGCAGTGCGAGCGACAGGGACGGGTCCTACGAGCAGTACTTC.

This chain uses TRBV19 with TRBJ1-1; D not resolved. V was trimmed by 1 base and J by 4 bases, leaving 7 bases between them. The CDR3 is 13 residues long. Germline V lookup: CDR1 LNHDA, CDR2 SQIVND (reference sequence). In nucleotides, the CDR3 is TGTGCCAGTAGTATAGGGTTGAGCACTGAAGCTTTCTTT. Protein: CASSIGLSTEAFF.

This chain connects TRBV6-5 to TRBJ1-2, with D possibly being TRBD1 (5 bases). Germline-derived CDR1 and CDR2 are MNHEY and SVGAGI. The CDR3 extends over 12 amino acids. V lost 5 bases and J lost 3, with 7 bases in between. The CDR3 reads CASSEGDYGYTF. CDR3 coding DNA: TGTGCCAGCAGTGAAGGGGACTATGGCTACACCTTC.